The 25 T cell receptor beta chains given below trace back to one sample, sequenced in a study of T cell clonality in common variable immunodeficiency. Here immunoSEQ multiplex PCR was the method, and the copy in TCRdb shows in-frame clones only, minus some. The sample holds 35,000 to 45,000 clones, and no clone turns up only once. The specimen was peripheral blood mononuclear cells. These receptors were collected from a person between 18 and 75 years old in good health.

This clone was counted at least ten times. The read ends 3 residues shy of where the CDR3 ends; the end is completed using the germline J gene. V gene TRBV19 combines with J gene TRBJ2-6; D may be TRBD1 (6 bases). Between the trimmed V and J ends, which lost 4 bases and 3 bases, there was a span of 22 bases. This CDR3 region has 19 residues. Germline V CDR1 and CDR2: LNHDA, SQIVND (reference sequence). CDR3: CASSKRQVLRSFGANVLTF. The CDR3 bases that were read are TGTGCCAGTAGTAAACGACAGGTGCTCCGATCCTTTGGGGCCAACGTC.

This clone was seen ten or more times. CDR3 in amino acids: CSAADSGTSGDEQYF. Incomplete CDR3 DNA: TGCAGTGCTGCGGACTCCGGGACTAGCGGGGACGAG. The genes are TRBV20-1 and TRBJ2-7; 13 bases fit TRBD2. Coverage ceases 3 residues before the CDR3 finishes, and the germline J gene fills in the end. In germline, CDR1 is DFQATT, CDR2 SNEGSKA (reference sequence). The V segment lost 5 bases and the J segment 5 bases; nucleotides outside the gene matches: 9. This CDR3 is built from 15 residues.

There are many counts of this clone. The CDR3 extends 3 residues past the end of the read, so its final part is completed from the germline J gene. The rearrangement uses TRBV14 and TRBJ2-7; 7 nucleotides agree with TRBD1. J lost 3 bases, V lost 4 bases, and 3 bases had no gene match. The CDR3 runs to 13 residues. Germline CDR1 is SGHDN and CDR2 is FVKESK. The CDR3 DNA, read in part, is TGTGCCAGCAGCCGTGACAGGGTCTACGAG. The encoded protein is CASSRDRVYE. The whole CDR3 protein reads CASSRDRVYEQYF.

This clone occurred many times. The sequence runs out 3 residues before the end of the CDR3; the remainder is reconstructed from the germline J gene. The V and J genes are TRBV10-1 and TRBJ2-7; 8 positions match TRBD1. The V segment lost 2 bases and the J segment 6 bases; nucleotides outside the gene matches: 0. Germline assignment: CDR1 WNHNN and CDR2 SYGVQD (reference sequence). The CDR3 is 12 residues long. The chain's CDR3 is CASSETGGEQYF. Incomplete CDR3 DNA: TGCGCCAGCAGTGAGACAGGGGGCGAG.

This clone was seen at least ten times. Read data end 3 residues before the CDR3 end; the end is taken from the germline J gene. The chain couples TRBV30 to TRBJ2-5; D is perhaps TRBD2 (6 bases). V shed 2 bases and J shed 1 base, with 14 bases lying between them. Germline V lookup: CDR1 GTSNPN, CDR2 SVGIG (reference sequence). The CDR3 is 15 amino acids. The sequenced CDR3 bases are TGTGCCTGGAGTCGAGGAGGGTTTGGCCAAGAGACC. Amino acid sequence: CAWSRGGFGQET. The entire CDR3 protein is CAWSRGGFGQETQYF.

This clone was seen repeatedly, ten times or more. From the germline J gene comes the end of the CDR3, since the read stops 3 residues before it. This chain connects TRBV19 to TRBJ2-3, with a possible D match to TRBD2 (6 bases). The CDR3 runs to 15 residues. V was shortened by 3 bases and J by 5 bases, with 15 bases between the two germline ends. Germline assignment: CDR1 LNHDA and CDR2 SQIVND (reference sequence). The CDR3 spells CASSMRRRGGDTQYF. CDR3 DNA, as far as it was read: TGTGCCAGTAGTATGAGAAGGCGGGGCGGAGATACG.

There are many counts of this clone. The read falls 3 residues short of the CDR3 end, and the missing part is taken from the germline J gene. The chain has TRBV30 and TRBJ1-3, with a possible D match to TRBD1 (5 bases). Germline loops: CDR1 GTSNPN, CDR2 SVGIG (reference sequence). V was trimmed by 1 base and J by 8 bases, leaving 12 bases between them. The CDR3 spans 13 residues. The part of the CDR3 DNA that was read is TGTGCCTGGAGTGCGGCAGGGATTTACACC. Amino acid sequence: CAWSAAGIYT. The full-length CDR3 reads as CAWSAAGIYTIYF.

This clone was observed many times. The read comes to an end 3 residues before the CDR3 does, leaving the germline J gene to fill in the end. The V call is TRBV10-3, the J call TRBJ2-3, with D tentatively TRBD1 (5 bases). V was pared by 7 bases and J by 1 base, with 15 bases between. Germline CDR1 reads ENHRY; CDR2 reads SYGVKD. The CDR3 is made up of 15 amino acids. The CDR3 reads CAIKASGSRTDTQYF. The sequenced CDR3 bases are TGTGCCATCAAAGCGTCAGGGTCCCGCACAGATACG.

This clone came up a few times. Read data end 3 residues before the CDR3 end; the end is taken from the germline J gene. Other DNA variants within this sample encode the same CDR3. The chain has TRBV7-6 and TRBJ1-1, with D possibly matching TRBD1 (6 bases). The CDR3 loop spans 15 amino acids. V was trimmed by 0 bases and J by 2 bases, leaving 10 bases between them. Germline CDR1 is SGHVS and CDR2 is FNYEAQ. The CDR3 bases that were read are TGTGCCAGCAGCTTAGCAGGGGGAGGAAACACTGAA. Its translation: CASSLAGGGNTE. The full CDR3 protein reads CASSLAGGGNTEAFF.

This clone was detected ten times or more. From the germline J gene comes the end of the CDR3, since the read stops 3 residues before it. V gene TRBV10-3 combines with J gene TRBJ2-7, with a tentative D call TRBD1 (6 bases). This CDR3 comprises 13 residues. The V and J ends lost 10 bases and 2 bases respectively, with 15 bases between them. Germline loops: CDR1 ENHRY, CDR2 SYGVKD. Here the CDR3 reads CATSAKGAYEQYF. The DNA read from the CDR3 is TGTGCCACATCGGCCAAGGGGGCCTACGAG.

This clone was detected ten times or more. The CDR3 end lies 3 residues beyond the end of the read and is filled in from the germline J gene. V and J are TRBV20-1 and TRBJ2-2, with 9 positions matching TRBD1. CDR3 length equals 13 residues. Germline V lookup: CDR1 DFQATT, CDR2 SNEGSKA (reference sequence). CDR3 DNA (partial): TGCAGTGCGCGGACAGGGGACGGGGAAAAG. It yields the protein CSARTGDGEK. The full CDR3 protein is CSARTGDGEKLFF.

This clone was picked up a small number of times. The CDR3 DNA, read in part, is TGCGCCAGCAGCATGCCGGGACAGGGTGATCCTAATGAAAAA. It codes for CASSMPGQGDPNEK. The whole CDR3 region reads CASSMPGQGDPNEKLFF. This chain links TRBV5-1 with TRBJ1-4, with 9 bases aligning to TRBD1. The read ends 3 residues early relative to the CDR3; the germline J gene fills the gap. This CDR3 has 17 residues. With V trimmed by 4 bases and J by 3 bases, 10 bases remained unmatched. Germline lookup yields CDR1 SGHRS and CDR2 YFSETQ.

In its sample, this clone was seen a few times. The read comes to an end 3 residues before the CDR3 does, leaving the germline J gene to fill in the end. This chain links TRBV7-9 with TRBJ2-5; TRBD2 is a possible D gene (6 bases). Trimming stripped 1 base from V and 6 bases from J, with 9 bases between. The germline V gene encodes CDR1 SEHNR and CDR2 FQNEAQ (reference sequence). This CDR3 has 13 amino acids. The CDR3 sequence: CASSLVGGKTQYF. The part of the CDR3 DNA that was read is TGTGCCAGCAGCTTAGTTGGGGGGAAGACC.

This clone has a count of ten or more. The read stops 3 residues short of the end of the CDR3; the missing end is completed from the germline J gene. The chain has TRBV19 and TRBJ2-1, with 10 bases lining up with TRBD1. CDR1 and CDR2 from the germline V gene are LNHDA and SQIVND (reference sequence). The trim removed 0 bases at V and 5 bases at J, leaving 7 bases unmatched. The CDR3 runs to 17 residues. CDR3 region: CASSIDTGTGVDNEQFF. The CDR3 DNA, read in part, is TGTGCCAGTAGTATAGATACCGGGACAGGGGTAGACAATGAG.

Concerning this clone: The read halts 3 residues ahead of the CDR3 end, with the missing end drawn from the germline J gene. The gene calls are TRBV5-1 and TRBJ2-3, with D possibly being TRBD1 (6 bases). CDR1 SGHRS and CDR2 YFSETQ come from the germline V gene. CDR3 size: 13 residues. V gave up 0 bases and J gave up 4 bases, with 6 bases separating them. The DNA read from the CDR3 is TGCGCCAGCAGCTTGGAGGGGGCAGATACG. Amino acid sequence: CASSLEGADT. Given in full, the CDR3 is CASSLEGADTQYF.

On this clone itself: Coverage ceases 3 residues before the CDR3 finishes, and the germline J gene fills in the end. The V gene is TRBV2, the J gene TRBJ2-2; TRBD1 matches at 8 bases. CDR3 length: 13 residues. Germline V gene sequence: CDR1 SNHLY, CDR2 FYNNEI. V lost 4 bases to trimming and J lost 5 bases; unmatched junction nucleotides: 0. CDR3 amino acids: CASSGQGTGELFF. Partial CDR3 DNA: TGTGCCAGCAGTGGACAGGGGACCGGGGAG.

This clone has at least ten counts. The read stops 3 residues short of the end of the CDR3; the missing end is completed from the germline J gene. The rearrangement uses TRBV5-1 and TRBJ2-1; D not certain. The germline V and J ends were trimmed by 0 bases and 4 bases, with 8 bases remaining between them. Looked up from germline, CDR1 is SGHRS and CDR2 is YFSETQ. This CDR3 spans 14 amino acids. The DNA read from the CDR3 is TGCGCCAGCAGCTTGGCCCCTTATTACAATGAG. It encodes CASSLAPYYNE. The full CDR3 reads CASSLAPYYNEQFF.

This clone has at least ten counts. The read terminates 3 residues ahead of where the CDR3 ends, so the germline J gene completes it. The V and J genes are TRBV2 and TRBJ2-7; 9 bases fit TRBD1. Germline assignment: CDR1 SNHLY and CDR2 FYNNEI. The CDR3 runs to 15 residues. Losses at the gene ends were 4 bases for V and 1 base for J; bases not matched to a gene: 5. Partial CDR3 DNA: TGTGCCAGCAGTGCCGAACAGGGGGCTTCCTACGAG. This encodes CASSAEQGASYE. The complete CDR3 protein is CASSAEQGASYEQYF. The whole variable domain, filled in from reference TRBV2 and TRBJ2-7, reads EPEVTQTPSHQVTQMGQEVILRCVPISNHLYFYWYRQILGQKVEFLVSFYNNEISEKSEIFDDQFSVERPDGSNFTLKIRSTKLEDSAMYFCASSAEQGASYEQYFGPGTRLTVT.

This clone came up many times. The missing CDR3 end, 3 residues past where the read stops, is filled in from the germline J gene. The chain employs TRBV20-1 and TRBJ1-2; tentative D call: TRBD1 (6 bases). V lost 5 bases and J lost 7, with 23 bases in between. The germline gives CDR1 DFQATT, CDR2 SNEGSKA (reference sequence). The CDR3 length is 15 residues. The part of the CDR3 DNA that was read is TGCAGTGCTCACCCGTCAGCGGGGGGCTCTGTTGGC. Its translation: CSAHPSAGGSVG. The full CDR3 protein is CSAHPSAGGSVGYTF.

This clone was counted ten times or more. The read is 3 residues too short to cover the CDR3 end, so that end is filled in from the germline J gene. This chain connects TRBV7-2 to TRBJ1-1; no clear D. Germline CDR1 SGHTA, CDR2 FQGNSA. Trimming cost V 5 bases and J 1 base, with 11 bases left between them. The CDR3 contains 14 residues. The sequenced part of the CDR3 DNA is TGTGCCAGCAGCCACCCAACCGGGAACACTGAA. Translated: CASSHPTGNTE. The entire CDR3 is CASSHPTGNTEAFF.

In its sample, this clone was seen many times. The missing CDR3 end, 3 residues past where the read stops, is filled in from the germline J gene. This chain uses TRBV19 with TRBJ2-1, with 13 bases matching TRBD2. The CDR3 extends over 22 amino acids. The ends lost 2 bases at V and 0 bases at J; junction bases unmatched: 16. Germline V gives CDR1 LNHDA, CDR2 SQIVND (reference sequence). CDR3 in amino acids: CASSILGKTGTSGASSYNEQFF. CDR3 bases read: TGTGCCAGTAGTATATTGGGTAAAACCGGGACTAGCGGGGCGAGCTCCTACAATGAG.

Comment on this clone: It may be a read error: a sequence one base away is much more abundant. The missing CDR3 end, 3 residues past where the read stops, is filled in from the germline J gene. This chain uses TRBV7-9 with TRBJ1-2, with 8 bases matching TRBD1. CDR1 SEHNR and CDR2 FQNEAQ come from the germline V gene (reference sequence). The CDR3 has 13 residues. Partial CDR3 DNA: TGTGTCAGCAGCTTAAACAGGGGGGATGGC. Its protein is CVSSLNRGDG. The full CDR3 protein is CVSSLNRGDGYTF.

This clone showed up just a few times. The read is 3 residues too short to cover the CDR3 end, so that end is filled in from the germline J gene. The rearrangement uses TRBV18 and TRBJ2-2, with D maybe TRBD1 (6 bases). From germline, CDR1 is KGHSH and CDR2 LQKENI. The CDR3 runs 14 residues. The CDR3 reads CATALQGGNSPLFF. CDR3 DNA (partial): TGTGCCACAGCTCTCCAAGGGGGTAATTCACCG. The full variable domain, in which reference TRBV18 and TRBJ2-2 provide the parts outside the CDR3, is NAGVMQNPRHLVRRRGQEARLRCSPMKGHSHVYWYRQLPEEGLKFMVYLQKENIIDESGMPKERFSAEFPKEGPSILRIQQVVRGDSAAYFCATALQGGNSPLFFGEGSRLTVL.

This clone was counted many times. Read coverage stops 3 residues before the CDR3 terminus; the germline J gene supplies the remainder. The chain couples TRBV5-1 to TRBJ1-1; D is uncertain. Germline-derived CDR1 and CDR2 are SGHRS and YFSETQ. Trimming took 4 bases from V and 3 from J, leaving 13 bases between them. The CDR3 sequence is 14 residues long. The DNA read from the CDR3 is TGCGCCAGCAGCCAACGGGGTAAGGACACTGAA. Protein product: CASSQRGKDTE. In full, the CDR3 reads CASSQRGKDTEAFF.

This clone has a count of ten or more. The read terminates 3 residues ahead of where the CDR3 ends, so the germline J gene completes it. V is TRBV20-1 and J is TRBJ1-2; D remains unclear. Germline lookup yields CDR1 DFQATT and CDR2 SNEGSKA (reference sequence). Trimming pared 4 bases from V and 4 bases from J, leaving 10 bases between. CDR3 length: 12 amino acids. The sequenced part of the CDR3 DNA is TGCAGTGCTAAGCGCCATGGCTATGGC. As protein: CSAKRHGYG. The whole CDR3 reads CSAKRHGYGYTF.